This is a list of T cell receptor beta chains from one sample in a study of blood T cells in healthy people across ages. Each CDR3 protein is one row after TCRdb ran MiXCR on the 5' RACE reads. The data show roughly 1,800,000 distinct CDR3 sequences, with roughly 50% seen just once and more than 2% held by the top ten. Source material: blood. These receptors were obtained from a woman aged 40 to 55 in good health. CDR3s include the opening cysteine and the closing phenylalanine or tryptophan. D genes are given only for firm matches. Some rows mark clone size as missing; the rest say once, few, many or name a class of expanded clone.

j_call clone_size d_call v_call cdr3_nt cdr3_aa
TRBJ1-5 once TRBD1 TRBV2 TGTGCCAGCAGTGTCAGACAGGGTGAGCAGCCCCAGCATTTT CASSVRQGEQPQHF
TRBJ2-1 few - TRBV6-2/TRBV6-3 TGTGCCAGCCTAGGTTATAGCTCCTACAATGAGCAGTTCTTC CASLGYSSYNEQFF
TRBJ1-6 once - TRBV4-2 TGTGCCAGCAGCCAAGATGGTATGGGTCGGGATAATTCACCCCTCCACTTT CASSQDGMGRDNSPLHF
TRBJ2-3 - TRBD2 TRBV20-1 TGCAGTGCTAGACCTAGCGGGGGGGCCGCCACAGATACGCAGTATTTT CSARPSGGAATDTQYF
TRBJ2-4 once TRBD1 TRBV12-5 TGTGCTAGTGGTTTGGCGACCCAACAGGGGTTGAAAAACATTCAGTACTTC CASGLATQQGLKNIQYF
TRBJ1-6 once - TRBV28 TGTGCCAGCACCACCGGACAGAGCGTGCCCCTCCACTTT CASTTGQSVPLHF
TRBJ1-6 few - TRBV13 TGTGCCAGCAGCACCTCGACAGCGGAGCTTGATAATTCACCCCTCCACTTT CASSTSTAELDNSPLHF
TRBJ2-3 - - TRBV5-1 TGCGCTAGCAGCTTGCGGGACAGAGTCACAGATGCGCAGTATTTT CASSLRDRVTDAQYF
TRBJ2-5 - - TRBV7-9 TGTGCCAGCAGCTATGACAGGTCTTTAGAGACCCAGTACTTC CASSYDRSLETQYF
TRBJ1-4 - TRBD1 TRBV7-8 TGTGCCAGCAGCCCAAGAAATGACAGGGCAACTAATGAAAAACTGTTTTTT CASSPRNDRATNEKLFF
TRBJ1-6 - TRBD1 TRBV24-1 TGTGCCACCAGAGGACAGGGGTATAATTCACCCCTCCACTTT CATRGQGYNSPLHF
TRBJ1-2 - - TRBV12-5 TGTGCTAGTGGTTTGGACTCTAACTATGGCTACACCTTC CASGLDSNYGYTF
TRBJ2-5 - - TRBV6-6 TGTGCCAGCAGTTCATCCCCCGACAGAGTACAAGAGACCCAGTACTTC CASSSSPDRVQETQYF
TRBJ2-3 - TRBD2 TRBV3-1 TGTGCCAGCAGCCCCTCCGGGACTAGCGTAATAGATACGCAGTATTTT CASSPSGTSVIDTQYF
TRBJ2-7 - TRBD1 TRBV5-6 TGTGCCAGCAGCTTGCCTCCCGTCGGGACAGGGAATTACTACGAGCAGTACTTC CASSLPPVGTGNYYEQYF
TRBJ2-7 - TRBD1 TRBV20-1 TGCAGTGCTACTCCAGGACAGGGGGCACGCTACGAGCAGTACTTC CSATPGQGARYEQYF
TRBJ2-1 few - TRBV29-1 TGCAGCGCTCCCGAGGAATCCGTGAATGAGCAGTTCTTC CSAPEESVNEQFF
TRBJ1-2 - - TRBV27 TGTGCCAGCAGTTCGATCAGATCGGGAGATAACTATGGCTACACCTTC CASSSIRSGDNYGYTF
TRBJ1-1 - - TRBV2 TGTGCCAGCAGAGCGGACTTGAACACTGAAGCTTTCTTT CASRADLNTEAFF
TRBJ2-5 - - TRBV6-2/TRBV6-3 TGTGCCAGCAGTTTCTCAGGGAATCAGAAGACCCAGTACTTC CASSFSGNQKTQYF
TRBJ2-5 - TRBD1 TRBV20-1 TGCAGTGCTACCCCGGGACAGGGATTCGTAGAGACCCAGTACTTC CSATPGQGFVETQYF
TRBJ2-5 few TRBD2 TRBV5-5 TGTGCCAGCTCCGGACTAGCGGGGGGCCTAGAGACCCAGTACTTC CASSGLAGGLETQYF
TRBJ1-2 - - TRBV7-2 TGTGCCAGCAGCTTAAGTTTGATAGTCTACACCTTC CASSLSLIVYTF
TRBJ2-1 - - TRBV7-3 TGTGCCAGCAGCCCTGATTCGGGACGAAGGGGTGAGCAGTTCTTC CASSPDSGRRGEQFF
TRBJ2-1 few - TRBV4-3 TGCGCCAGCAGCCAAGAAAAGGGGCGCACGGATGAGCAGTTCTTC CASSQEKGRTDEQFF
TRBJ2-1 - - TRBV29-1 TGCAGCGTCCTCCCCTCCTCGACAGTATACAATGAGCAGTTCTTC CSVLPSSTVYNEQFF
TRBJ2-3 - TRBD1 TRBV24-1 TGTGCCACCAGTGATCTTCCGACAGGGATAAGCACAGATACGCAGTATTTT CATSDLPTGISTDTQYF
TRBJ2-5 few - TRBV28 TGTGCCAGCAGTTTCCAGGGTCGTCGTCGAGAGACCCAGTACTTC CASSFQGRRRETQYF
TRBJ1-2 - TRBD1 TRBV20-1 TGCAGTGCTACAAACAGGGGGAATAACTATGGCTACACCTTC CSATNRGNNYGYTF
TRBJ2-7 few TRBD1 TRBV12-3/TRBV12-4 TGTGCCAGCACACTCACAGGGGGCGCGTCGGACGAGCAGTACTTC CASTLTGGASDEQYF
TRBJ2-7 - - TRBV10-3 TGTGCCATCAGTGAGACAGGGCACTCCTACGAGCAGTACTTC CAISETGHSYEQYF
TRBJ2-4 - - TRBV6-5 TGTGCCAGCGGTCACGGGGGGCCCAAAAACATTCAGTACTTC CASGHGGPKNIQYF
TRBJ2-2 - TRBD1 TRBV5-4 TGTGCCACCCGACAGGGGACCGGGGAGCTGTTTTTT CATRQGTGELFF
TRBJ2-5 - - TRBV20-1 TGCAGTGCCACGACTAGGGGAAAAGAGACCCAGTACTTC CSATTRGKETQYF
TRBJ2-5 few - TRBV6-6 TGTGCCAGCACTCCAGGCAGACAAGAGACCCAGTACTTC CASTPGRQETQYF
TRBJ1-6 - TRBD1 TRBV6-5 TGTGCCAGCTATCAGGGGGCTAATTCACCCCTCCACTTT CASYQGANSPLHF
TRBJ1-2 - TRBD1 TRBV20-1 TGCAGTGCTAGAGACCCCGGGACAGGGGGTGGCTATGGCTACACCTTC CSARDPGTGGGYGYTF
TRBJ2-1 few TRBD1 TRBV7-9 TGTGCCAGCGATAAACGGGACAGGGGGAATAATGAGCAGTTCTTC CASDKRDRGNNEQFF
TRBJ1-6 once TRBD1 TRBV20-1 TGCAGTGCTAGAGCCGGGACAGGGAGATTACCCCTCCACTTT CSARAGTGRLPLHF
TRBJ1-5 - - TRBV12-3/TRBV12-4 TGTGCCAGCAGTTTATCGGGGTCGGGCAATCAGCCCCAGCATTTT CASSLSGSGNQPQHF
TRBJ2-7 few TRBD2 TRBV20-1 TGCAGTGGGAGCGGGGGGCCCTCCTACGAGCAGTACTTC CSGSGGPSYEQYF
TRBJ2-1 - - TRBV11-3 TGTGCCAGCAGCTTAGGGAACGACCCTTACAATGAGCAGTTCTTC CASSLGNDPYNEQFF
TRBJ2-6 few - TRBV7-6 TGTGCCAGCAGCCGCTCCCCAGGGTCTGGGGCCAACGTCCTGACTTTC CASSRSPGSGANVLTF
TRBJ2-5 - - TRBV6-5 TGTGCCAGCAGTTGGGACCGTCTGGAGACCCAGTACTTC CASSWDRLETQYF
TRBJ2-7 few TRBD1 TRBV6-1 TGTGCCAGCAGCCTCCGGGACAGGGATGACGAGCAGTACTTC CASSLRDRDDEQYF
TRBJ1-1 many TRBD1 TRBV11-1 TGTGCCAGCAGCTTAGCAATTTGGACAGGGAACACTGAAGCTTTCTTT CASSLAIWTGNTEAFF